The present TCR beta chain was sequenced within a study of blood T cells in healthy people across ages. This clonotype was detected ten times or more. Each of the donors had approximately 10 milliliters of peripheral blood drawn into EDTA-treated Vacutainer tubes. V was trimmed by 0 bases and J by 6 bases, leaving 13 bases between them. The CDR3 spans 15 residues. The germline CDR1 and CDR2 sequences are SGHRS and YFSETQ. Alongside a J-beta primer mix, a sample-barcoded 5' primer served in a second PCR lasting about 7 to 11 cycles. Individual samples furnished no less than 2.5 million CDR3-containing paired-end reads apiece. MiXCR, run by TCRdb on the 5' RACE reads, gives a single entry per CDR3 protein. The sample lists 950,000 to 1,200,000 distinct CDR3 sequences, around two fifths occurring once.

V and J are TRBV5-1 and TRBJ2-1; possible D gene TRBD2, 5 bases. Sequenced sample: blood. The clonotype originates from a man aged 18 to 30 in good health. The CDR3 protein is CASSLGLDEGNEQFF. The CDR3, as DNA: TGCGCCAGCAGCTTGGGTCTAGACGAGGGCAATGAGCAGTTCTTC.